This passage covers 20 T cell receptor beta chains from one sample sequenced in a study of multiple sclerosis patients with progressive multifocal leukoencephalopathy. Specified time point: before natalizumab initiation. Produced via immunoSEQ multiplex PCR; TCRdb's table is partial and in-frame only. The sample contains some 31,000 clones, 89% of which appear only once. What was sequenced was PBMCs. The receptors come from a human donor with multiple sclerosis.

The CDR3 region has the DNA TGTGCTAGTGGTGCCCCGGCGTTAGCGGGACCCCCAGGGGAGCAGTTCTTC. The encoded protein is CASGAPALAGPPGEQFF. The genes are TRBV12-5 and TRBJ2-1; the match to TRBD2 covers 8 bases. Germline-derived CDR1 and CDR2 are LGHNT and FRNRAP. The V and J ends lost 5 bases and 10 bases, in that order; junction bases with no gene match: 19. CDR3 length: 17 residues.

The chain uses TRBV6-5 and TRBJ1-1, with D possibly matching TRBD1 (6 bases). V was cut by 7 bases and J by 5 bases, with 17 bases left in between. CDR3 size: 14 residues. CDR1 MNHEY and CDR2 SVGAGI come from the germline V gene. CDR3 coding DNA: TGTGCCAGCACCCCCGGACAGAGGGGAACTGAAGCTTTCTTT. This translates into CASTPGQRGTEAFF.

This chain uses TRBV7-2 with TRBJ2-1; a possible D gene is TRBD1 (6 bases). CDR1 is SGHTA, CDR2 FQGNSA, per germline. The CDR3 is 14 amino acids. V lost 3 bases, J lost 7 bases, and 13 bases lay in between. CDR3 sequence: CASSFDWTVNEQFF. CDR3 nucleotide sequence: TGTGCCAGCAGCTTCGACTGGACAGTTAATGAGCAGTTCTTC.

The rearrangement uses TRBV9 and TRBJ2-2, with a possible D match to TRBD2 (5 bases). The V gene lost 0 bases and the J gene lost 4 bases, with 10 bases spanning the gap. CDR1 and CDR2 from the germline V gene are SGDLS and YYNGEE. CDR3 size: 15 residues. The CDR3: CASSVGGSGTGELFF. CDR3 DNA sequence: TGTGCCAGCAGCGTAGGAGGGAGTGGCACCGGGGAGCTGTTTTTT.

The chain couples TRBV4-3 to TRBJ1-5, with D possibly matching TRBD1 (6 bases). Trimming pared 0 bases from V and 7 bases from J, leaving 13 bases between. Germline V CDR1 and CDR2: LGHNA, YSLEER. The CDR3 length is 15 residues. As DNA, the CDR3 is TGCGCCAGCAGCCAAGATTGGGGGGGCGGGCAGCCCCAGCATTTT. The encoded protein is CASSQDWGGGQPQHF.

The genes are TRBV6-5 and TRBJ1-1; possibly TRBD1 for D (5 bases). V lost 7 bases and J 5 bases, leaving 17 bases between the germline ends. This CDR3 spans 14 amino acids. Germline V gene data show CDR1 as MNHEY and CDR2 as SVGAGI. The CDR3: CASNYGVWGTEAFF. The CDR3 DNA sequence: TGTGCCAGCAACTACGGGGTCTGGGGGACTGAAGCTTTCTTT.

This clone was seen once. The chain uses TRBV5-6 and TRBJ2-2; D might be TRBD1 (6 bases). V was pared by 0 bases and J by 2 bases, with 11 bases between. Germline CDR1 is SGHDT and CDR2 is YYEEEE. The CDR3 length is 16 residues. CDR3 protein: CASSLVGGQNTGELFF. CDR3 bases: TGTGCCAGCAGCTTGGTAGGGGGACAAAACACCGGGGAGCTGTTTTTT. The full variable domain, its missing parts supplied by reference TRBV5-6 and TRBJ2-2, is DAGVTQSPTHLIKTRGQQVTLRCSPKSGHDTVSWYQQALGQGPQFIFQYYEEEERQRGNFPDRFSGHQFPNYSSELNVNALLLGDSALYLCASSLVGGQNTGELFFGEGSRLTVL.

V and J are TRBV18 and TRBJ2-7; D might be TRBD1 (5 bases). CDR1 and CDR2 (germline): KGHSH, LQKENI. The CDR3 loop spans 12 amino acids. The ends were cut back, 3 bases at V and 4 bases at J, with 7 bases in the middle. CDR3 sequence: CASSPDSYEQYF. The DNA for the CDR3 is TGTGCCAGCTCACCCGACAGTTACGAGCAGTACTTC. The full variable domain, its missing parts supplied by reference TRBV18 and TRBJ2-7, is NAGVMQNPRHLVRRRGQEARLRCSPMKGHSHVYWYRQLPEEGLKFMVYLQKENIIDESGMPKERFSAEFPKEGPSILRIQQVVRGDSAAYFCASSPDSYEQYFGPGTRLTVT.

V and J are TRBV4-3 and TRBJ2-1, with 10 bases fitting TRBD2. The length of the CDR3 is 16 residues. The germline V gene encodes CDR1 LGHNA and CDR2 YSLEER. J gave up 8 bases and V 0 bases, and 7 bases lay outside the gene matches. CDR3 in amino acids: CASSQDLAGVTYEQFF. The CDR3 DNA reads TGCGCCAGCAGCCAAGATCTAGCGGGAGTAACCTATGAGCAGTTCTTC.

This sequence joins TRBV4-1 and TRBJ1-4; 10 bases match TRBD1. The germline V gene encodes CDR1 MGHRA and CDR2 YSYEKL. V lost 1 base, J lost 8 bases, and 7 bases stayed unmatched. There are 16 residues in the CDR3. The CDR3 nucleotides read TGCGCCAGCAGCCAAGTTGGGACAGGGGAGGGGGAAAAACTGTTTTTT. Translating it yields CASSQVGTGEGEKLFF.

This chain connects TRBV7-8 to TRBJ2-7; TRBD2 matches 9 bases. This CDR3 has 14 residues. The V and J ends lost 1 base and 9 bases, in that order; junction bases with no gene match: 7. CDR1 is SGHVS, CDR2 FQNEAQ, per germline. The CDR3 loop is CASSLGRREGGQYF. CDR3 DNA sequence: TGTGCCAGCAGCTTAGGCAGGCGGGAGGGCGGGCAGTACTTC. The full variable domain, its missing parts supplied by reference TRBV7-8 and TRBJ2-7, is GAGVSQSPRYKVAKRGQDVALRCDPISGHVSLFWYQQALGQGPEFLTYFQNEAQLDKSGLPSDRFFAERPEGSVSTLKIQRTQQEDSAVYLCASSLGRREGGQYFGPGTRLTVT.

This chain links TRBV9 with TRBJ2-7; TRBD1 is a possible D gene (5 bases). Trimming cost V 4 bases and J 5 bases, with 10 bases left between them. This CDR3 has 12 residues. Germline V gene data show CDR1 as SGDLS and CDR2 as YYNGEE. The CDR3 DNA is TGTGCCAGCAGCCCAGGGCGGAACGAGCAGTACTTC. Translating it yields CASSPGRNEQYF.

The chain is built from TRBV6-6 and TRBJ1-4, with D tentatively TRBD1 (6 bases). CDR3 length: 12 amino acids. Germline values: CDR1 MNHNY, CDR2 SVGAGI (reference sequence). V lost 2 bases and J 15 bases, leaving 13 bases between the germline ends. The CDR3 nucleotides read TGTGCCAGCAGTTACGAGCCAGACAGGATGTTTTTT. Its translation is CASSYEPDRMFF.

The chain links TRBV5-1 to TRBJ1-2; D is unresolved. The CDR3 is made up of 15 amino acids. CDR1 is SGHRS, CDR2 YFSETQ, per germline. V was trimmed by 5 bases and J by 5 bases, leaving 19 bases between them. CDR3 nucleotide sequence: TGCGCCAGCAGTGCGGAGAACTTCCTGGGGTATGGCTACACCTTC. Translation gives CASSAENFLGYGYTF.

CDR3 bases: TGTGCCAGCAGTAACCGGGACGGAAACTCCTACGAGCAGTACTTC. Residues: CASSNRDGNSYEQYF. The chain joins TRBV2 to TRBJ2-7; D possibly uses TRBD1 or TRBD2 (5 bases each). In germline, CDR1 is SNHLY, CDR2 FYNNEI. The V end was cut by 5 bases, the J end by 0 bases, with 14 bases between. The CDR3 extends over 15 amino acids.

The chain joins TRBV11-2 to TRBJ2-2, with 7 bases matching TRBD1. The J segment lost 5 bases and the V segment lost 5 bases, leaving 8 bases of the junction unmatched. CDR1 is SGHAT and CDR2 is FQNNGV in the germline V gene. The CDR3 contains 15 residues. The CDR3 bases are TGTGCCAGCAGCCGTGACAGGGTGGGGACCGGGGAGCTGTTTTTT. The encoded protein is CASSRDRVGTGELFF.

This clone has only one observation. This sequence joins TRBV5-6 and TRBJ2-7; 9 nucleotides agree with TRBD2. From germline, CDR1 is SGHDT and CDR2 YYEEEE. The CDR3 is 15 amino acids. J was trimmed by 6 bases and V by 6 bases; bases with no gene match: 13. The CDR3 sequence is CASNFRLAARIEQYF. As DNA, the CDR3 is TGTGCCAGCAACTTCCGACTAGCGGCGAGAATCGAGCAGTACTTC.

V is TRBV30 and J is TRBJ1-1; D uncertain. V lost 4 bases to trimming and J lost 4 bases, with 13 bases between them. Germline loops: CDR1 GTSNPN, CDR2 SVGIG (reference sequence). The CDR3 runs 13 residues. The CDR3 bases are TGTGCCTGGACCGAAGGAAGGGCCACTGAAGCTTTCTTT. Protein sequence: CAWTEGRATEAFF.

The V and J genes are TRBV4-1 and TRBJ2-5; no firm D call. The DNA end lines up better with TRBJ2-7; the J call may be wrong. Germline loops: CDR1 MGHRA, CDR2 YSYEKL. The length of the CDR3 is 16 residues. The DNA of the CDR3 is TGCGCCAGCAGCCAAGGGTGGGGAAACGGAGCCTACGAGCAGTACTTC. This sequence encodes CASSQGWGNGAYEQYF.

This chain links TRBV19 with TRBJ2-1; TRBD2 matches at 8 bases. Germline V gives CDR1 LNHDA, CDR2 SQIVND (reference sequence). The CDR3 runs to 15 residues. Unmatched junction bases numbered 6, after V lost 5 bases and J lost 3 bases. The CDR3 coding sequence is TGTGCCAGTAGTCATATCACTAGCGGCTACAATGAGCAGTTCTTC. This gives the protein CASSHITSGYNEQFF.